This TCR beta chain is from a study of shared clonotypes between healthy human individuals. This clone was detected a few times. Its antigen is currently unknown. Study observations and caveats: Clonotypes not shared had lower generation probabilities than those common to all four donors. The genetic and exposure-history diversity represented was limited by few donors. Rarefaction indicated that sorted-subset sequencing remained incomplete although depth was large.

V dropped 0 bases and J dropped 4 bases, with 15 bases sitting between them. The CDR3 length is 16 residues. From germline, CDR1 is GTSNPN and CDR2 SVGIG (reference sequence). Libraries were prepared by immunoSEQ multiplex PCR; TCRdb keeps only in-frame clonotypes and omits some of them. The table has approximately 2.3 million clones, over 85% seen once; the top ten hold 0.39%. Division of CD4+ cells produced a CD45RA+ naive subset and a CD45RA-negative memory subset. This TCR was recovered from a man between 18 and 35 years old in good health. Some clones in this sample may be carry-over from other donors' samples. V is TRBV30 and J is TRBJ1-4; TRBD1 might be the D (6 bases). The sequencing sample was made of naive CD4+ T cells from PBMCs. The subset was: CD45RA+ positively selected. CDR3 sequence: CAWSVSRTDLNEKLFF. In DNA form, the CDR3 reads TGTGCCTGGAGTGTTTCCAGGACAGATCTTAATGAAAAACTGTTTTTT.